Listed below are T cell receptor beta chains from one sample, sequenced in a study of OX40 agonist ivuxolimab in advanced cancers. Method: immunoSEQ multiplex PCR; TCRdb's copy keeps in-frame clones and lacks some. The sample lists tens of thousands of clones; about 88% were seen once. Material: CD4+ or CD8+ T cells sorted from blood, obtained in a trial of the OX40 agonist ivuxolimab. These receptors were taken from an adult with an advanced solid tumor such as melanoma, head and neck, liver or kidney cancer. The CDR3 runs from the conserved cysteine through the conserved F or W. A D gene is named only where the DNA matches it firmly. Some rows mark clone size as missing; the rest say once, few, many or name a class of expanded clone.

abundance,j_gene,d_gene,v_gene,CDR3nt,CDR3aa
-,TRBJ1-1,-,TRBV7-8,TGTGCCAGCAGCTTATCATTCCAAGTTGAAGCTTTCTTT,CASSLSFQVEAFF
few,TRBJ1-6,-,TRBV18,TGTGCCAGCTCACCGGACCAGGCCGCGATTTCACCCCTCCACTTT,CASSPDQAAISPLHF
-,TRBJ1-3,-,TRBV5-6,TGTGCCAGCAGCTTGGTGGGAGGGTCTGGAAACACCATATATTTT,CASSLVGGSGNTIYF
-,TRBJ1-5,-,TRBV6-1,TGTGCCAGCAGTGGGGGACGGGGACGGAATAGCAATCAGCCCCAGCATTTT,CASSGGRGRNSNQPQHF
-,TRBJ1-2,-,TRBV2,TGTGCCAGCAGTTCGACAGCTAACTATGGCTACACCTTC,CASSSTANYGYTF
-,TRBJ1-1,-,TRBV18,TGTGCCAGCTCTTCCGGGACCCTACACACTGAAGCTTTCTTT,CASSSGTLHTEAFF
-,TRBJ1-2,-,TRBV2,TGTGCCAGCAGGGGGGGGCGCGACTACACCTTC,CASRGGRDYTF
-,TRBJ1-4,-,TRBV30,TGTGCCTGGAGTGTCCCCCTGTGGAGAAGCGAAAAACTGTTTTTT,CAWSVPLWRSEKLFF
-,TRBJ1-1,-,TRBV21-1,TGTGCCAGCAGCAAAGACGGAGGGGAGAACACTGAAGCTTTCTTT,CASSKDGGENTEAFF
-,TRBJ2-5,TRBD2,TRBV5-1,TGCGCCAGCAGCTTGTACCCGCCTAGGCGGGGGTATCAAGAGACCCAGTACTTC,CASSLYPPRRGYQETQYF
-,TRBJ2-1,-,TRBV4-1,TGCGCCAGCAGCCAAGCCAGGGGCGCCTACAATGAGCAGTTCTTC,CASSQARGAYNEQFF
-,TRBJ2-7,TRBD1,TRBV5-1,TGCGCCAGCAGCCACCCGGGACAGGGAGGCGAGCAGTACTTC,CASSHPGQGGEQYF
-,TRBJ1-2,-,TRBV6-1,TGTGCCAGCAGTTTTCGGACAGCCGGCTACACCTTC,CASSFRTAGYTF
once,TRBJ2-3,-,TRBV7-6,TGTGCCAGCAGCCACAGACTAGCAGATACGCAGTATTTT,CASSHRLADTQYF
-,TRBJ2-7,-,TRBV6-4,TGTGCCAGCACGGCCGGGACGACCAGCGGGTCCTACGAGCAGTACTTC,CASTAGTTSGSYEQYF
-,TRBJ2-7,TRBD1,TRBV5-4,TGTGCCAGCAGCTCCCCCGGGACAGCCAATTACGAGCAGTACTTC,CASSSPGTANYEQYF
-,TRBJ1-1,-,TRBV5-4,TGTGCCAGCAGCTTGGTTCAGGGCACCAACACTGAAGCTTTCTTT,CASSLVQGTNTEAFF
-,TRBJ1-3,TRBD1,TRBV18,TGTGCCAGCTCACCCACGACAGGGGGCGCGGGAAACACCATATATTTT,CASSPTTGGAGNTIYF
-,TRBJ1-2,-,TRBV30,TGTGTCCTTGCCTTAGATTATTACTATGGCTACACCTTC,CVLALDYYYGYTF
-,TRBJ2-7,-,TRBV7-9,TGTGCCAGCAGCTTAGGGGTCTACTACGAGCAGTACTTC,CASSLGVYYEQYF
-,TRBJ1-2,-,TRBV9,TGTGCCAGCAGCGTGGGGGTTCTGGATGGCTACACCTTC,CASSVGVLDGYTF
few,TRBJ1-6,-,TRBV6-6,TGTGCCAGCATCGGGTACTATAATTCACCCCTCCACTTT,CASIGYYNSPLHF
-,TRBJ2-5,TRBD2,TRBV27,TGTGCCAGCAGTTTATTAGCGGGGGGCGAGACCCAGTACTTC,CASSLLAGGETQYF
once,TRBJ1-1,-,TRBV7-2,TGTGCCAGCAGCTTAGTCCAATTCAGGCAGGGGAGTGGGAACACTGAAGCTTTCTTT,CASSLVQFRQGSGNTEAFF
-,TRBJ1-5,-,TRBV28,TGTGCCAGCCGGATCAGCAATCAGCCCCAGCATTTT,CASRISNQPQHF
-,TRBJ1-5,TRBD1,TRBV27,TGTGCCAGCAGCCGCTTTCTCGCCGGGACAGGGGTCAATCAGCCCCAGCATTTT,CASSRFLAGTGVNQPQHF
-,TRBJ2-1,-,TRBV7-3,TGTGCCAGCAGCTTTCCTGGGGTCCAGAATGAGCAGTTCTTC,CASSFPGVQNEQFF
-,TRBJ1-2,TRBD1,TRBV2,TGTGCCAGCATCCTACAGGGGGCGCGTGGCTACACCTTC,CASILQGARGYTF
few,TRBJ2-1,TRBD1,TRBV5-1,TGCGCCAGCAGCTTGGGGGACAGAACAAGGAGTGAGCAGTTCTTC,CASSLGDRTRSEQFF
-,TRBJ1-6,TRBD1,TRBV19,TGTGCCAGTAGTATAGATGGAGGACAGGGATTCTCCTATAATTCACCCCTCCACTTT,CASSIDGGQGFSYNSPLHF
-,TRBJ2-1,TRBD1,TRBV15,TGTGCCACCAGCAGAGGTGGGGACCGACAGGGATCACGTAATGAGCAGTTCTTC,CATSRGGDRQGSRNEQFF
-,TRBJ1-1,-,TRBV18,TGTGCCAGCTCACCGCTGCAGCCAATGGCAGGGTACGGCACTGAAGCTTTCTTT,CASSPLQPMAGYGTEAFF
-,TRBJ2-3,-,TRBV9,TGTGCCAGCAGCGTAGGGATAGCGGAGGGGAGCACAGATACGCAGTATTTT,CASSVGIAEGSTDTQYF
few,TRBJ1-5,-,TRBV28,TGTGCCAGCACCCAAGGGGGACCGAACAATCAGCCCCAGCATTTT,CASTQGGPNNQPQHF
-,TRBJ1-2,TRBD1,TRBV2,TGTGCCAGCAGGTTAGGGACAGCGCCTCTCTATGGCTACACCTTC,CASRLGTAPLYGYTF
-,TRBJ2-2,TRBD1,TRBV18,TGTGCCAGCTCAGCGGAGCGACAGGGATACACCGGGGAGCTGTTTTTT,CASSAERQGYTGELFF
-,TRBJ2-1,TRBD2,TRBV5-8,TGTGCCAGCAGCTTGGATCCTAGCGGGGGCCACAATGAGCAGTTCTTC,CASSLDPSGGHNEQFF
-,TRBJ2-6,-,TRBV28,TGTGCCAGCAGTTTGGGCGCACCCCGGCCCTCTGGGGCCAACGTCCTGACTTTC,CASSLGAPRPSGANVLTF
-,TRBJ2-5,-,TRBV5-1,TGCGCCAGCAGCTGGGGTGGGGACCCGAGGGAGACCCAGTACTTC,CASSWGGDPRETQYF
-,TRBJ1-2,-,TRBV7-8,TGTGCCAGCAGCCGACCGGGCGGGGGAGGGTCTTCTAACTATGGCTACACCTTC,CASSRPGGGGSSNYGYTF
-,TRBJ1-1,-,TRBV11-1,TGTGCCAGCAGCTTCCAGTCGGGAAACACTGAAGCTTTCTTT,CASSFQSGNTEAFF